The T cell receptor (beta chain) described here comes from a study of cytomegalovirus exposure and HLA in healthy donors. Study-wide results and limits: Some V segments, including TRBV6-2 and TRBV6-3, were excluded as indistinguishable. A cluster of highly shared sequence variants was likely a sequencing artifact.

For this clone: Its antigen remains unknown.

The primer mix had 60 Vbeta and 13 Jbeta primers. The method was immunoSEQ multiplex PCR; TCRdb's version includes in-frame clones alone and lacks a portion of them. The table has roughly 100,000 clones, under 85% seen once. The CDR3 extends over 15 amino acids. With 0 bases removed from V and 6 bases from J, the gap between germline ends came to 15 bases. Germline V gives CDR1 SGHAT, CDR2 FQNNGV. The clonotype comes from a woman in her 40s in good health and CMV-seronegative. This rearrangement joins TRBV11-2 to TRBJ2-7; a possible D gene is TRBD1 (6 bases). Sequencing was done on a sample of PBMCs. Written as DNA, the CDR3 is TGTGCCAGCAGCTTAGATCTGGGGGTACAGGGCGAGCAGTACTTC. Translation: CASSLDLGVQGEQYF.